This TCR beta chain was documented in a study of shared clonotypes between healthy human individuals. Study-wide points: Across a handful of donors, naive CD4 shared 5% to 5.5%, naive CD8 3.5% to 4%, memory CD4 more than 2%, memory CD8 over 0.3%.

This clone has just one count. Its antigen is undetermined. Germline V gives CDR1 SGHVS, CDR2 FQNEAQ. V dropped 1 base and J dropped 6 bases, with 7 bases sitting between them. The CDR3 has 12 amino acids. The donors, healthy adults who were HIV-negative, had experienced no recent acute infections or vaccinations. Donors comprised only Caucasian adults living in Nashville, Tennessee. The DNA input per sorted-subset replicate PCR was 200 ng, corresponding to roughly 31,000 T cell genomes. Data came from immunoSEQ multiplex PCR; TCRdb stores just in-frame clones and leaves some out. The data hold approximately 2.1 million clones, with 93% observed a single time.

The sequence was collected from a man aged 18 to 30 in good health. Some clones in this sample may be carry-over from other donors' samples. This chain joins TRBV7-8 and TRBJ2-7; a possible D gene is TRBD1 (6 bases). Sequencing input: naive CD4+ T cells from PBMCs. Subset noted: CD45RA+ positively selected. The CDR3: CASSLVGAEQYF. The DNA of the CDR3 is TGTGCCAGCAGCTTAGTGGGGGCCGAGCAGTACTTC. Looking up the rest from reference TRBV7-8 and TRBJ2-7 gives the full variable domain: GAGVSQSPRYKVAKRGQDVALRCDPISGHVSLFWYQQALGQGPEFLTYFQNEAQLDKSGLPSDRFFAERPEGSVSTLKIQRTQQEDSAVYLCASSLVGAEQYFGPGTRLTVT.